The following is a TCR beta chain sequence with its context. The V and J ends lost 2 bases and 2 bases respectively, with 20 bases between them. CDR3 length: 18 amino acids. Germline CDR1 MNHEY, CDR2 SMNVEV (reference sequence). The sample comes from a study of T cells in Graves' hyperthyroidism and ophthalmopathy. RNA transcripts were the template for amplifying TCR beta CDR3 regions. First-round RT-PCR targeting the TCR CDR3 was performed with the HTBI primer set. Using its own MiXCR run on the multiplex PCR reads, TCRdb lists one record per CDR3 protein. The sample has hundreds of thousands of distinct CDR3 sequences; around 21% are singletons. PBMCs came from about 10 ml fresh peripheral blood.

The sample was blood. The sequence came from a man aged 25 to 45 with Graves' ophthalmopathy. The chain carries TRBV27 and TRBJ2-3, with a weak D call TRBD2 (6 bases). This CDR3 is CASSLVSRWGVLTDTQYF. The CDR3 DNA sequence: TGTGCCAGCAGTTTAGTTTCGCGGTGGGGGGTGCTCACAGATACGCAGTATTTT.